This TCR beta chain stems from a study of graft-versus-host responses after intestinal transplantation. Overall study: Recipients across the board were started on anti-thymocyte globulin induction, then kept on tacrolimus and steroids for roughly 3 years.

The CDR3 totals 14 residues. Germline V gene data show CDR1 as SEHNR and CDR2 as FQNEAQ (reference sequence). Trimming left V 8 bases short and J 7 bases short, with 20 bases between. Whole-study results and caveats: There was an association between peak levels of circulating GvH clones and early post-transplant HvG declines. Marrow from the recipient contained GvH clones, some of which had appeared first in ileum or blood.

On this clone itself: Its antigen is not identified.

Sequencing used immunoSEQ multiplex PCR; TCRdb keeps in-frame clones, though not all of them. Found here are about 39,000 clones, more than 90% of them singletons; the top ten hold roughly 0.22%. The genes are TRBV7-9 and TRBJ1-1; maybe TRBD1 (6 bases). The TCR originated in a human donor who was the organ donor for an intestinal transplant. The specimen comprised unstimulated CD8+ T cells sorted from spleen or lymph node cells, sampled before transplant. The CDR3 here is CASVGDKSNDEAFF. CDR3 bases: TGTGCCAGCGTCGGGGACAAGAGTAACGATGAAGCTTTCTTT.